This T cell receptor (beta chain) derives from a study of early T cells in non-severe SARS-CoV-2 infection (dated by TCRdb to about 2021). General notes on the study: TCR sequencing used bulk RNA from unsorted whole blood, so alpha and beta chains could not be paired.

A case-control design nested within a healthcare worker cohort in London, UK, was used, with weekly nasopharyngeal swab PCR tests and blood sampling performed. Between 23 and 31 March 2020, the week of the UK lockdown, healthcare workers were enrolled and then followed up weekly for as long as 16 weeks. Preparation of the library involved 5' RACE. Sequencing used a NextSeq 500. To correct for sequencing error and PCR bias, the TCR library protocol tagged individual cDNA molecules with unique molecular identifiers. Both TCR alpha and beta chains were sequenced, and tight co-correlation was observed between alpha and beta sequence abundances in each sample. Regarding the original processing steps: Decombinator V4 was used to annotate TCR sequences for V gene, J gene and CDR3. TCRs were defined as expanded if a significant change between any two time points was detected under a Poisson model with p below 0.0001. TCR abundances were normalised to the total number of TCRs sequenced per sample and expressed as counts per million. TRAV1-2 paired with TRAJ12, TRAJ20 or TRAJ33 defined MAIT TCRs, while TRAV10 paired with TRAJ18 defined iNKT TCRs. VDJdb, accessed 1 November 2021, was searched for CMV, EBV and SARS-CoV-2 annotated TCRs, excluding TCRs annotated for multiple antigens. TCRdb reprocessing: public reads trimmed at Q25 with fastp, clones called with MiXCR, in-frame beta chains kept. One record per CDR3 amino acid sequence lists the most common genes and DNA. These V and J calls originate from TCRdb's pipeline instead of the authors' own analysis. The sample records about 80,000 distinct CDR3 sequences, around 13% of which are singletons. The biggest ten clones account for around 1.1% of the sample.

General findings and caveats noted by the study authors: VDJdb matching was skewed toward anti-spike CD8 responses, so virus-specific expansions were likely underestimated and private and CD4 specificities were missed.

Via the germline V gene, CDR1 is MDHEN and CDR2 SYDVKM. After removal of 3 bases from V and 1 base from J, the junction retains 12 bases not matched to a gene. The CDR3 covers 19 residues, taking in both the cysteine and the phenylalanine. The retained sequence is limited to the CDR3, 57 bases, with the frame set at the first base. This clonotype occurred many times. Its cognate antigen has yet to be identified. Base qualities are not recorded, but no much larger clone differs from it by a single base. The sample consisted of whole blood. The chain joins TRBV28 to TRBJ2-7, and 13 junctional nucleotides match TRBD2. This TCR derives from an adult who was a healthcare worker with PCR-confirmed SARS-CoV-2 infection or an uninfected control (not recorded which). CDR3 reads: CASSFPVGETSGRSYEQYF. The DNA sequence is TGTGCCAGCAGTTTCCCGGTGGGGGAGACTAGCGGGAGGTCCTACGAGCAGTACTTC.